One sample yielded the 5 T cell receptor beta chains listed below, sequenced in a study of cytomegalovirus exposure and HLA in healthy donors. PCR primers comprised 60 Vbeta and 13 Jbeta primers. Data came from immunoSEQ multiplex PCR; TCRdb stores just in-frame clones and leaves some out. Among 95,000 to 110,000 clones listed, 70% to 85% were seen once. The sample consisted of PBMCs. Every receptor here comes from a woman younger than 35 in good health and CMV-seropositive.

This clone turned up a few times. The J gene is TRBJ1-4, the V gene TRBV13, with TRBD1 matching over 9 bases. This CDR3 contains 15 residues. Germline CDR1 reads PRHDT; CDR2 reads FYEKMQ (reference sequence). Trimming at V came to 4 bases and at J to 5 bases, leaving 5 bases not matched to a gene. The CDR3 sequence: CASSSAGTGNEKLFF. In DNA form, the CDR3 reads TGTGCCAGCAGCTCGGCCGGGACAGGGAATGAAAAACTGTTTTTT.

In DNA, the CDR3 is TGTGCCAGTAGTGAACAGGGACCGGGTACGCAGTATTTT. Amino acid sequence: CASSEQGPGTQYF. The chain is built from TRBV19 and TRBJ2-3; tentatively, D is TRBD1 (6 bases). Trimming pared 5 bases from V and 8 bases from J, leaving 14 bases between. Germline CDR1 and CDR2: LNHDA and SQIVND (reference sequence). The CDR3 totals 13 residues.

The chain joins TRBV30 to TRBJ1-3; D is undetermined. Germline V lookup: CDR1 GTSNPN, CDR2 SVGIG (reference sequence). The CDR3 runs 14 residues. The germline V and J ends were trimmed by 4 bases and 3 bases, with 13 bases remaining between them. Here the CDR3 DNA reads TGTGCCTGGACAAGCGGGATGGGTGGAAACACCATATATTTT. It translates to CAWTSGMGGNTIYF.

This chain uses TRBV4-2 with TRBJ1-2, with 8 bases that match TRBD1. Losses at the gene ends were 2 bases for V and 4 bases for J; bases not matched to a gene: 9. The CDR3 sequence is 16 residues long. The germline V gene encodes CDR1 LGHNA and CDR2 YNFKEQ. The CDR3 sequence: CASSQTGGTFSYGYTF. CDR3 sequence (DNA): TGTGCCAGCAGCCAAACAGGGGGGACATTTAGCTATGGCTACACCTTC.

The chain employs TRBV19 and TRBJ1-2, with D hard to call. V was cut by 3 bases and J by 0 bases, with 11 bases left in between. This CDR3 is built from 15 residues. Germline CDR1 reads LNHDA; CDR2 reads SQIVND (reference sequence). CDR3 amino acids: CASSIEVSANYGYTF. As DNA, the CDR3 is TGTGCCAGTAGTATCGAGGTCAGCGCTAACTATGGCTACACCTTC.